The clone carrying this TCR beta chain is a singleton in its sample. This specimen comes from a study of molecular identifiers for immune sequencing clone quantification. TCRdb independently ran MiXCR on the PCR reads; one entry per CDR3 protein. The table records approximately 500,000 distinct CDR3 sequences, about a fifth of them present only once. The CDR3 sequence is 17 residues long. Germline V lookup: CDR1 MNHEY, CDR2 SMNVEV (reference sequence). V dropped 3 bases and J dropped 9; count of bases not matched to a gene: 13. This chain connects TRBV27 to TRBJ1-6; 8 nucleotides line up with TRBD1. The sample comprised naive CD8+ T cells from blood, with Jurkat cell RNA spiked in. Subset in this sample: FACS-sorted CD8+CD4-CCR7+CD45RA+ naive T cells. This receptor was taken from a human donor in good health. Some libraries in this study had Jurkat cell RNA spiked in. CDR3 DNA: TGTGCCAGCAGTTTTTACTTCTCGGACAGGGAAATTTCACCCCTCCACTTT. It translates to CASSFYFSDREISPLHF.